A single sample is the source of the 23 T cell receptor beta chains below, sequenced in a study of beta chain features in type 1 diabetes. Study-level results: Shortening that was moderate but significant affected the TCRB CDR3s of Type 1 diabetes patients in all four CD4+ subsets.

Their antigens are not known. Reverse transcription of all isolated RNA meant that expressed TCRB transcripts were sequenced. Measured with immunoSEQ multiplex PCR; TCRdb has only the in-frame clones, and not every one. The sample lists around 25,000 clones; around 68% were seen once. The specimen sequenced was stem cell memory CD4+ T cells from blood. The receptors shown here come from a woman aged 40 to 50 with type 1 diabetes.

This clone was counted only a few times. The genes are TRBV7-2 and TRBJ2-3, with unresolved D. There are 15 residues in the CDR3. Between the trimmed V and J ends, which lost 10 bases and 1 base, there was a span of 18 bases. The germline V gene has CDR1 SGHTA and CDR2 FQGNSA. CDR3 DNA sequence: TGTGCCACTCAGCTTAGATGGGCAGGCACAGATACGCAGTATTTT. It codes for CATQLRWAGTDTQYF.

This chain connects TRBV4-2 to TRBJ1-1, with a possible D match to TRBD1 (6 bases). V lost 3 bases and J 4 bases, leaving 12 bases between the germline ends. Looked up from germline, CDR1 is LGHNA and CDR2 is YNFKEQ. The CDR3 sequence is 14 residues long. This chain's CDR3 is CASSHLTGSTEAFF. DNA for the CDR3: TGTGCCAGCAGCCACCTAACAGGGAGCACTGAAGCTTTCTTT.

This clone was counted a few times. This chain links TRBV19 with TRBJ2-1; D gene ambiguous. This CDR3 spans 14 amino acids. V lost 0 bases and J lost 14, with 17 bases in between. The germline gives CDR1 LNHDA, CDR2 SQIVND (reference sequence). Written as DNA, the CDR3 is TGTGCCAGTAGTATAGAGGCTAGAAGTAAGGCGGAGTTCTTC. It specifies CASSIEARSKAEFF.

V and J are TRBV28 and TRBJ2-2; 8 bases are shared with TRBD1. V lost 6 bases, J lost 6 bases, and 9 bases stayed unmatched. The CDR3 has 15 residues. The V gene's germline CDR1 is MDHEN and CDR2 SYDVKM. The CDR3 DNA is TGTGCCAGCAGCCCTCGGACAGGGAGGTCCGGGGAGCTGTTTTTT. It codes for CASSPRTGRSGELFF. Variable domain in full (rest from reference TRBV28 and TRBJ2-2): DVKVTQSSRYLVKRTGEKVFLECVQDMDHENMFWYRQDPGLGLRLIYFSYDVKMKEKGDIPEGYSVSREKKERFSLILESASTNQTSMYLCASSPRTGRSGELFFGEGSRLTVL.

J is TRBJ2-1 and V is TRBV7-3, with TRBD2 identical over 11 bases. The CDR3 length is 17 residues. The junction had 10 bases not matched to a gene; V was cut back by 5 bases and J by 4 bases. The V gene's germline CDR1 is SGHTA and CDR2 FQGTGA. The CDR3: CASSRFTSGGRYNEQFF. Here the CDR3 DNA reads TGTGCCAGCAGCCGATTTACTAGCGGGGGCCGTTACAATGAGCAGTTCTTC.

This CDR3 reads CASSEANQGNQPQHF. The CDR3 DNA reads as TGTGCCAGCAGTGAAGCTAACCAGGGGAATCAGCCCCAGCATTTT. The chain couples TRBV6-1 to TRBJ1-5; TRBD1 might be the D (6 bases). Germline CDR1 and CDR2: MNHNS and SASEGT. The CDR3 is made up of 15 amino acids. V was trimmed by 0 bases and J by 4 bases, leaving 10 bases between them.

The chain carries TRBV2 and TRBJ1-3; D unclear. CDR3 length equals 12 residues. Germline V CDR1 and CDR2: SNHLY, FYNNEI. Trimming pared 4 bases from V and 3 bases from J, leaving 4 bases between. CDR3 sequence: CASSVGGNTIYF. In DNA form, the CDR3 reads TGTGCCAGCAGTGTCGGTGGAAACACCATATATTTT.

This clone has a handful of counts. The V call is TRBV30, the J call TRBJ2-1; TRBD2 matches at 10 bases. Per germline, CDR1 GTSNPN and CDR2 SVGIG (reference sequence). This CDR3 comprises 18 residues. V was clipped by 4 bases and J by 0 bases; unmatched bases: 12. The CDR3 DNA reads TGTGCCTGGATCCCAAGGGATAGCGGGAGGCTCTCCTACAATGAGCAGTTCTTC. It specifies CAWIPRDSGRLSYNEQFF. Together with reference TRBV30 and TRBJ2-1, the CDR3 gives the full variable domain: SQTIHQWPATLVQPVGSPLSLECTVEGTSNPNLYWYRQAAGRGLQLLFYSVGIGQISSEVPQNLSASRPQDRQFILSSKKLLLSDSGFYLCAWIPRDSGRLSYNEQFFGPGTRLTVL.

The CDR3 region has the DNA TGTGCCAGCTCACCAGGACAGGGAATTGTGGCTGAAGCTTTCTTT. This codes for CASSPGQGIVAEAFF. V gene TRBV18 combines with J gene TRBJ1-1, with 8 bases fitting TRBD1. This CDR3 has 15 residues. Trimming removed 2 bases from V and 6 bases from J; junction bases left unmatched: 8. Germline-derived CDR1 and CDR2 are KGHSH and LQKENI.

The chain links TRBV11-2 to TRBJ2-3, with TRBD2 matching 10 bases. V was clipped by 1 base and J by 2 bases; unmatched bases: 6. This CDR3 is built from 17 residues. Germline V gene lookup returns CDR1 SGHAT and CDR2 FQNNGV. The CDR3 region is CASSLGVLAGDTDTQYF. In DNA form, the CDR3 reads TGTGCCAGCAGCTTAGGGGTGCTAGCGGGGGACACAGATACGCAGTATTTT.

The chain uses TRBV7-2 and TRBJ2-3, with TRBD2 matching over 8 bases. The V gene's germline CDR1 is SGHTA and CDR2 FQGNSA. V was pared by 6 bases and J by 4 bases, with 12 bases of the junction left unmatched. The CDR3 length is 16 residues. In nucleotides, the CDR3 is TGTGCCAGCAGTTGGGGCCAGCGGGGGTTCTCAGATACGCAGTATTTT. It is translated as CASSWGQRGFSDTQYF.

This clone occurred a few times. The genes are TRBV28 and TRBJ2-3; 13 nucleotides align to TRBD2. This CDR3 has 17 amino acids. J was trimmed by 0 bases and V by 8 bases; bases with no gene match: 8. The germline V gene encodes CDR1 MDHEN and CDR2 SYDVKM. This chain's CDR3 is CASQGLAGVGSTDTQYF. The CDR3 DNA reads as TGTGCCAGCCAAGGACTAGCGGGAGTAGGGAGCACAGATACGCAGTATTTT. Based on the CDR3 plus reference TRBV28 and TRBJ2-3, the full variable domain is DVKVTQSSRYLVKRTGEKVFLECVQDMDHENMFWYRQDPGLGLRLIYFSYDVKMKEKGDIPEGYSVSREKKERFSLILESASTNQTSMYLCASQGLAGVGSTDTQYFGPGTRLTVL.

This chain uses TRBV7-2 with TRBJ1-1; possibly TRBD1 for D (6 bases). Looked up from germline, CDR1 is SGHTA and CDR2 is FQGNSA. The V and J ends lost 4 bases and 1 base respectively, with 13 bases between them. CDR3 length: 15 amino acids. The DNA for the CDR3 is TGTGCCAGCAGCTCCGACAGGACCCCGAACACTGAAGCTTTCTTT. It specifies CASSSDRTPNTEAFF.

This clone has more than one count but fewer than ten. This chain connects TRBV6-5 to TRBJ2-2; 7 positions agree with TRBD1. Germline CDR1 and CDR2: MNHEY and SVGAGI. This CDR3 comprises 15 residues. V lost 6 bases to trimming and J lost 6 bases; unmatched junction nucleotides: 10. For the CDR3, the DNA is TGTGCCAGCAGAGACCGGGACAGTCCTTCCGGGGAGCTGTTTTTT. Its protein product is CASRDRDSPSGELFF.

The gene calls are TRBV4-2 and TRBJ1-2, with TRBD1 as a possible D gene (6 bases). There are 15 residues in the CDR3. V lost 6 bases to trimming and J lost 3 bases, with 17 bases between them. CDR1 LGHNA and CDR2 YNFKEQ come from the germline V gene. This chain's CDR3 is CASRPGRGGDYGYTF. The CDR3 DNA is TGTGCCAGCAGGCCTGGGAGGGGGGGAGACTATGGCTACACCTTC.

V and J are TRBV28 and TRBJ1-3; D is possibly TRBD1 (6 bases). The ends were cut back, 5 bases at V and 6 bases at J, with 14 bases in the middle. Germline assignment: CDR1 MDHEN and CDR2 SYDVKM. CDR3 length: 14 amino acids. In DNA, the CDR3 is TGTGCCAGCAGTGATGGACAGATCAAAAACACCATATATTTT. Its translation is CASSDGQIKNTIYF.

V is TRBV5-5 and J is TRBJ2-2; maybe TRBD1 (6 bases). The CDR3 loop spans 18 amino acids. V lost 0 bases to trimming and J lost 3 bases, with 18 bases between them. The germline V gene encodes CDR1 SGHKS and CDR2 YYEKEE (reference sequence). CDR3: CASSLGLGAPVDTGELFF. CDR3 coding DNA: TGTGCCAGCAGCTTGGGTTTGGGGGCTCCCGTGGACACCGGGGAGCTGTTTTTT.

The chain joins TRBV4-2 to TRBJ2-7; D not resolved. The V end was cut by 5 bases, the J end by 3 bases, with 8 bases between. The CDR3 spans 12 residues. Germline values: CDR1 LGHNA, CDR2 YNFKEQ. As DNA, the CDR3 is TGTGCCAGCAGCTTGCGCGGCTACGAGCAGTACTTC. As protein: CASSLRGYEQYF.

V gene TRBV9 combines with J gene TRBJ1-1, with D tentatively TRBD1 (5 bases). Germline V gene data show CDR1 as SGDLS and CDR2 as YYNGEE. The ends were cut back, 0 bases at V and 1 base at J, with 10 bases in the middle. This CDR3 has 15 amino acids. The CDR3 nucleotides are TGTGCCAGCAGCGTAGTCAGGGCCGGGAACACTGAAGCTTTCTTT. This translates into CASSVVRAGNTEAFF.

The chain couples TRBV7-2 to TRBJ2-3; TRBD2 agrees at 10 bases. The CDR3 covers 16 residues. In germline, CDR1 is SGHTA, CDR2 FQGNSA. After removal of 3 bases from V and 4 bases from J, the junction contained 7 bases not matched to a gene. In nucleotides, the CDR3 is TGTGCCAGCAGCTTTGTCAGCGGGGGGGCGGCAGATACGCAGTATTTT. Translating gives CASSFVSGGAADTQYF.

The chain links TRBV7-8 to TRBJ1-6; D remains ambiguous. Germline-derived CDR1 and CDR2 are SGHVS and FQNEAQ. The length of the CDR3 is 16 residues. V dropped 3 bases and J dropped 5 bases, with 14 bases sitting between them. The CDR3 coding sequence is TGTGCCAGCAGCTTTAGCCGCGTCTTTAATAATTCACCCCTCCACTTT. Protein product: CASSFSRVFNNSPLHF.

The V gene is TRBV4-3, the J gene TRBJ2-5, with TRBD2 as a possible D gene (6 bases). CDR3 length equals 15 residues. V was cut by 1 base and J by 4 bases, with 13 bases left in between. CDR1 is LGHNA, CDR2 YSLEER, per germline. CDR3 residues: CASSQAVRGGETQYF. CDR3 DNA: TGCGCCAGCAGCCAAGCGGTCCGGGGAGGAGAGACCCAGTACTTC.

V gene TRBV10-3 combines with J gene TRBJ2-7, with D unclear. Trimming cost V 3 bases and J 5 bases, with 11 bases left between them. CDR3 length equals 13 residues. Germline V gene data show CDR1 as ENHRY and CDR2 as SYGVKD. CDR3: CAISENSPNEQYF. The CDR3, as DNA: TGTGCCATCAGTGAAAACAGCCCAAACGAGCAGTACTTC.